Below, one T cell receptor (beta chain) is given with its context. The antigen is unknown. The CDR3 contains 13 residues. The junction had 3 bases not matched to a gene; V was cut back by 1 base and J by 5 bases. Germline V gene lookup returns CDR1 SGHDT and CDR2 YYEEEE. The sample is drawn from a study of cytomegalovirus exposure and HLA in healthy donors. The repertoire was sequenced with immunoSEQ multiplex PCR; TCRdb's copy has only in-frame clones and lacks some. The profile covers some 75,000 clones, with about 95% appearing a single time and under 1.5% taken by the ten largest. Study results and limitations: Most sequenced TCRs were rare (though some public TCRs occurred in many donors).

This TCR derives from a woman between 18 and 29 years old in good health and CMV-seronegative. Sequenced: PBMCs. The chain combines TRBV5-6 with TRBJ2-7; TRBD1 matches at 7 bases. The CDR3 DNA reads TGTGCCAGCAGCTTGAGGGGGCAAGACGAGCAGTACTTC. Encoded protein: CASSLRGQDEQYF.